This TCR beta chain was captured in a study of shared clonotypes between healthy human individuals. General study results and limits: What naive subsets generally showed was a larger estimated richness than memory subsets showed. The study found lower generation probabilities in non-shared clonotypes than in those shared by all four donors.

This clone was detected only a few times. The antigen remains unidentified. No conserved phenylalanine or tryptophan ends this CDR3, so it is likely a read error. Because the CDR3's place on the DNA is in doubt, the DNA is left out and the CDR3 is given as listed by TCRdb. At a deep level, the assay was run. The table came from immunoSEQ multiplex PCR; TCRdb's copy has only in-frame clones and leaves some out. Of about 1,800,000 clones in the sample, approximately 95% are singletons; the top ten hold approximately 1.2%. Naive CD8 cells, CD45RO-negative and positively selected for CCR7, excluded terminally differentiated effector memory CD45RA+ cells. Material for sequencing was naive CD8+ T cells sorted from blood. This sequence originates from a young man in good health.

CDR3: CASCYPGGLL. The V and J genes are TRBV10-1 and TRBJ1-5; the table calls TRBD1, which could not be checked here. In germline, CDR1 is WNHNN, CDR2 SYGVQD (reference sequence). The CDR3 is made up of 10 amino acids, end residues included.